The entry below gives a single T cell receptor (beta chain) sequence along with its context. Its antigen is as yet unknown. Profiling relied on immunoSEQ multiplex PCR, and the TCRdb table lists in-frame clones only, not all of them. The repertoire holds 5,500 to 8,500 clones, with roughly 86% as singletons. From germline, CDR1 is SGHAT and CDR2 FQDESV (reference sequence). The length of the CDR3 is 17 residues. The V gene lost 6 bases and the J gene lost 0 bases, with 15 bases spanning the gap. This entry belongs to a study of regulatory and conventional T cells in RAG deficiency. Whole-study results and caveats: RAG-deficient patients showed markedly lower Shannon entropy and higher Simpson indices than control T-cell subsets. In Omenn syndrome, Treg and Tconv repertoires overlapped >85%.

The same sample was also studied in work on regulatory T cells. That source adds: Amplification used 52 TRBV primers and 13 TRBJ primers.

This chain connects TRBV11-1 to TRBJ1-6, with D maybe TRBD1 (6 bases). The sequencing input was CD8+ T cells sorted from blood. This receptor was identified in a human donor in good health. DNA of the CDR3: TGTGCCAGCAGTTCAGTGGGGGGCAGCTCCTATAATTCACCCCTCCACTTT. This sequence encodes CASSSVGGSSYNSPLHF. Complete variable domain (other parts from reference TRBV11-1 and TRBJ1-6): EAEVAQSPRYKITEKSQAVAFWCDPISGHATLYWYRQILGQGPELLVQFQDESVVDDSQLPKDRFSAERLKGVDSTLKIQPAELGDSAMYLCASSSVGGSSYNSPLHFGNGTRLTVT.